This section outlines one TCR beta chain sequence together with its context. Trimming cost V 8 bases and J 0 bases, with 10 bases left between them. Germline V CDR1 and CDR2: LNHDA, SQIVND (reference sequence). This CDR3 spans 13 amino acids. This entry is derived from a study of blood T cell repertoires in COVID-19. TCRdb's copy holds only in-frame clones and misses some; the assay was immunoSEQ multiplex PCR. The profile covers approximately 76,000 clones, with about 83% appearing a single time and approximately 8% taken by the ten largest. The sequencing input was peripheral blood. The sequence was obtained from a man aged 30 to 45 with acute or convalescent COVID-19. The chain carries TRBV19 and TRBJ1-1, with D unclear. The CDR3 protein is CASQDTMNTEAFF. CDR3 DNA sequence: TGTGCCAGTCAAGATACAATGAACACTGAAGCTTTCTTT. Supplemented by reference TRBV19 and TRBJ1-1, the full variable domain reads DGGITQSPKYLFRKEGQNVTLSCEQNLNHDAMYWYRQDPGQGLRLIYYSQIVNDFQKGDIAEGYSVSREKKESFPLTVTSAQKNPTAFYLCASQDTMNTEAFFGQGTRLTVV.